This paragraph reports one TCR beta chain. Antigen: not known. The V end was cut by 6 bases, the J end by 3 bases, with 7 bases between. The CDR3 consists of 12 residues. Germline loops: CDR1 KGHSH, CDR2 LQKENI. Each sample came from a Caucasian adult donor living in Nashville, Tennessee. These data are taken from a study of shared clonotypes between healthy human individuals. Using immunoSEQ multiplex PCR, the repertoire was profiled, and TCRdb retains in-frame clones only, with some absent. This sample yields fewer than 2.5 million clones, of which approximately 93% are seen a single time; roughly 0.36% belongs to the top ten. General observations from the study: Memory subsets generally showed smaller estimated richness than naive subsets did.

The receptor comes from a man aged 18-30 years in good health. Some clones in this sample may be carry-over from other donors' samples. J is TRBJ2-3 and V is TRBV18; D remains ambiguous. The material sequenced was naive CD4+ T cells from PBMCs. Specified subset: CD45RA+ positively selected. The CDR3 bases are TGTGCCAGCTCCGTCGAAACAGATACGCAGTATTTT. Translating it yields CASSVETDTQYF.